These 32 T cell receptor beta chains share one sample of origin, sequenced in a study of metastatic and nonmetastatic thyroid tumors. Treatment of any kind had been given to no patient before thyroid surgery. With MiXCR, TCRdb reprocessed the PCR reads. There are around 15,000 clones in the sample; around 3.8% occur only once, and more than 20% lies in the top ten. The specimen was tumor tissue. All receptors derive from a female donor with papillary thyroid cancer or a benign thyroid nodule (not recorded which). Some clones in this sample may be carry-over from other donors' samples.

The gene calls are TRBV5-1 and TRBJ2-2; no clear D. Between the trimmed V and J ends, which lost 4 bases and 5 bases, there was a span of 15 bases. Looked up from germline, CDR1 is SGHRS and CDR2 is YFSETQ. The CDR3 runs 15 residues. This CDR3 is CASSAHQTGTGELFF. CDR3 nucleotides: TGCGCCAGCAGCGCCCACCAGACCGGGACCGGGGAGCTGTTTTTT. Full variable domain (rest looked up from reference TRBV5-1 and TRBJ2-2): KAGVTQTPRYLIKTRGQQVTLSCSPISGHRSVSWYQQTPGQGLQFLFEYFSETQRNKGNFPGRFSGRQFSNSRSEMNVSTLELGDSALYLCASSAHQTGTGELFFGEGSRLTVL.

This rearrangement joins TRBV15 to TRBJ2-7; TRBD1 agrees at 12 bases. The germline V gene has CDR1 LNHNV and CDR2 YYDKDF (reference sequence). The CDR3 contains 15 residues. With V trimmed by 2 bases and J by 7 bases, 6 bases remained unmatched. In nucleotides, the CDR3 is TGTGCCACCAGCAGAACCCGGGACAGGGGGCGAGAGCAGTACTTC. It specifies CATSRTRDRGREQYF.

This clone showed up just a few times. The chain is built from TRBV28 and TRBJ1-5; TRBD1 matches at 9 bases. V shed 6 bases, J shed 3 bases, and the junction held 12 bases outside the gene matches. The CDR3 is 17 amino acids. From germline, CDR1 is MDHEN and CDR2 SYDVKM. CDR3 residues: CASSLPPGTGHNQPQHF. DNA for the CDR3: TGTGCCAGCAGCCTACCGCCTGGGACAGGGCACAATCAGCCCCAGCATTTT.

This clone has just a few counts. V usage is TRBV28 and J usage is TRBJ1-5; a possible D gene is TRBD1 (5 bases). The V and J ends lost 1 base and 2 bases respectively, with 6 bases between them. Germline lookup yields CDR1 MDHEN and CDR2 SYDVKM. CDR3 length: 14 residues. Here the CDR3 reads CASSLSGRNQPQHF. The CDR3 DNA follows: TGTGCCAGCAGTTTATCGGGGCGCAATCAGCCCCAGCATTTT.

The chain is built from TRBV6-2 or TRBV6-3 and TRBJ1-2; unclear D gene. The CDR3 length is 16 residues. Looked up from germline, CDR1 is MNHEY and CDR2 is SVGEGT. V lost 0 bases and J lost 0, with 11 bases in between. The CDR3 is CASSYSFEGTNYGYTF. CDR3 sequence (DNA): TGTGCCAGCAGTTACTCCTTCGAGGGAACTAACTATGGCTACACCTTC.

In this sample, this clone turned up many times. The J gene is TRBJ2-3, the V gene TRBV7-9; D remains unclear. Germline CDR1 and CDR2: SEHNR and FQNEAQ (reference sequence). The ends were cut back, 3 bases at V and 3 bases at J, with 13 bases in the middle. The CDR3 runs 15 residues. CDR3 sequence reads: CASSFLSRSTDTQYF. CDR3 DNA sequence: TGTGCCAGCAGCTTTTTGTCTAGAAGTACAGATACGCAGTATTTT.

This clone occurred a few times. This chain joins TRBV5-1 and TRBJ1-4; D not certain. V lost 3 bases and J 8 bases, leaving 17 bases between the germline ends. CDR1 and CDR2 from the germline V gene are SGHRS and YFSETQ. This CDR3 comprises 15 residues. The CDR3 bases are TGCGCCAGCAGCTACACTGTAGGGCTAGACGAAAAACTGTTTTTT. Translation: CASSYTVGLDEKLFF.

By its share, this clone is medium-sized. J is TRBJ2-1 and V is TRBV28; D is perhaps TRBD1 or TRBD2 (5 bases each). The V gene's germline CDR1 is MDHEN and CDR2 SYDVKM. The V gene lost 6 bases and the J gene lost 0 bases, with 24 bases spanning the gap. The CDR3 is 19 amino acids. In DNA form, the CDR3 reads TGTGCCAGCAGCCTAACCGTTCTCCGGGACGGAAGCTCCTACAATGAGCAGTTCTTC. Translating gives CASSLTVLRDGSSYNEQFF.

This clone has more than one count but fewer than ten. The chain uses TRBV6-2 or TRBV6-3 and TRBJ2-7, with 7 bases identical to TRBD1. CDR1 and CDR2 from the germline V gene are MNHEY and SVGEGT. V was clipped by 5 bases and J by 0 bases; unmatched bases: 10. This CDR3 is 16 amino acids long. CDR3 sequence: CASSNFMGDSSYEQYF. The CDR3 DNA reads TGTGCCAGCAGTAATTTTATGGGGGACAGCTCCTACGAGCAGTACTTC.

This clone has more than one count but fewer than ten. This chain uses TRBV12-3 or TRBV12-4 with TRBJ1-2, with D tentatively TRBD1 (5 bases). This CDR3 comprises 13 residues. The ends were cut back, 5 bases at V and 3 bases at J, with 10 bases in the middle. The CDR3 sequence: CASSRREDYGYTF. The CDR3, as DNA: TGTGCCAGCAGTCGCAGGGAGGACTATGGCTACACCTTC.

The V gene is TRBV6-1, the J gene TRBJ1-1; 9 nucleotides line up with TRBD1. V lost 5 bases, J lost 6 bases, and 4 bases stayed unmatched. From germline, CDR1 is MNHNS and CDR2 SASEGT. The CDR3 runs 13 residues. CDR3 bases: TGTGCCAGCAGTAAAAGACAGGGGGCTGAAGCTTTCTTT. It specifies CASSKRQGAEAFF.

This clone was picked up a small number of times. The CDR3 DNA follows: TGTGCCACCAGCAGTCAGACGCTAATCAATTCACCCCTCCACTTT. Its protein product is CATSSQTLINSPLHF. The V call is TRBV15, the J call TRBJ1-6; D is undetermined. The CDR3 runs 15 residues. Germline-derived CDR1 and CDR2 are LNHNV and YYDKDF (reference sequence). Trimming shortened V by 3 bases and J by 7 bases, and 13 bases separated the two germline ends.

This clone was counted a few times. The V and J genes are TRBV28 and TRBJ2-3; D is undetermined. This CDR3 contains 14 residues. Germline loops: CDR1 MDHEN, CDR2 SYDVKM. Deletions cut 2 bases from V and 2 bases from J, with 8 bases between. Here the CDR3 DNA reads TGTGCCAGCAGTTTAGAAGCCGCCACAGATACGCAGTATTTT. It encodes CASSLEAATDTQYF. Full variable domain (rest looked up from reference TRBV28 and TRBJ2-3): DVKVTQSSRYLVKRTGEKVFLECVQDMDHENMFWYRQDPGLGLRLIYFSYDVKMKEKGDIPEGYSVSREKKERFSLILESASTNQTSMYLCASSLEAATDTQYFGPGTRLTVL.

The chain combines TRBV7-8 with TRBJ2-2; D remains unclear. This CDR3 is built from 12 residues. Germline assignment: CDR1 SGHVS and CDR2 FQNEAQ. V was clipped by 3 bases and J by 3 bases, with 2 bases between them. As DNA, the CDR3 is TGTGCCAGCAGCTTGGACACCGGGGAGCTGTTTTTT. Its protein is CASSLDTGELFF.

This clone turned up a few times. V is TRBV2 and J is TRBJ2-3; D remains ambiguous. Germline V gene data show CDR1 as SNHLY and CDR2 as FYNNEI. Trimming left V 6 bases short and J 0 bases short, with 10 bases between. CDR3 length: 14 residues. CDR3: CASSWRRSTDTQYF. The CDR3 DNA sequence: TGTGCCAGCAGCTGGCGGAGAAGCACAGATACGCAGTATTTT.

This clone was seen more than once but under ten times. The chain links TRBV20-1 to TRBJ2-2, with 10 bases aligning to TRBD2. Germline V gene sequence: CDR1 DFQATT, CDR2 SNEGSKA (reference sequence). V trimming: 4 bases; J trimming: 6 bases; junction bases outside the gene matches: 11. The CDR3 runs 16 residues. CDR3 region: CSAKKAGGKYSGELFF. The CDR3, as DNA: TGCAGTGCTAAGAAAGCGGGAGGGAAATACTCCGGGGAGCTGTTTTTT.

The sample holds a few counts of this clone. V is TRBV6-1 and J is TRBJ1-1; D gene unclear. Germline V gene lookup returns CDR1 MNHNS and CDR2 SASEGT. Trimming took off 10 bases at V and 3 bases at J, with 6 bases between the two ends. The CDR3 extends over 10 amino acids. CDR3 in DNA: TGTGCCACCTGGGACACTGAAGCTTTCTTT. The encoded protein is CATWDTEAFF.

There are a few counts of this clone. J is TRBJ1-5 and V is TRBV28; D remains unclear. The germline gives CDR1 MDHEN, CDR2 SYDVKM. The V end was cut by 3 bases, the J end by 2 bases, with 11 bases between. The CDR3 runs to 15 residues. In DNA form, the CDR3 reads TGTGCCAGCAGTTTCGCGGCTTACGGCAATCAGCCCCAGCATTTT. Residues: CASSFAAYGNQPQHF.

There are a few counts of this clone. V gene TRBV25-1 combines with J gene TRBJ2-7; tentatively, D is TRBD1 (6 bases). The CDR3 covers 14 residues. V lost 7 bases to trimming and J lost 6 bases, with 19 bases between them. From germline, CDR1 is MGHDK and CDR2 SYGVNS. The CDR3 sequence: CASNPTGPGGEQYV. The CDR3, as DNA: TGTGCCAGCAACCCGACAGGACCCGGTGGCGAGCAGTACGTC.

This clone showed up just a few times. Other DNA sequences in the sample encode the same CDR3. V gene TRBV28 combines with J gene TRBJ2-1; 9 bases map to TRBD1. In germline, CDR1 is MDHEN, CDR2 SYDVKM. The V gene end was trimmed by 7 bases and the J gene end by 6 bases; junction bases not matched to a gene: 10. The CDR3 has 15 amino acids. This chain's CDR3 is CASTLGGGQGNEQFF. CDR3 nucleotide sequence: TGTGCCAGCACCCTGGGTGGGGGACAGGGCAATGAGCAGTTCTTC.

V and J are TRBV11-2 and TRBJ2-7, with D tentatively TRBD2 (5 bases). Germline CDR1 and CDR2: SGHAT and FQNNGV. The CDR3 contains 15 residues. V lost 0 bases and J lost 3, with 12 bases in between. In nucleotides, the CDR3 is TGTGCCAGCAGCTTAGATGCTAGCTCGGGCTACGAGCAGTACTTC. It codes for CASSLDASSGYEQYF. Filled out from reference TRBV11-2 and TRBJ2-7, the complete variable domain reads EAGVAQSPRYKIIEKRQSVAFWCNPISGHATLYWYQQILGQGPKLLIQFQNNGVVDDSQLPKDRFSAERLKGVDSTLKIQPAKLEDSAVYLCASSLDASSGYEQYFGPGTRLTVT.

This clone was recorded at least ten times. One base away lies a much larger clone, so this may be a sequencing read error. This same CDR3 is encoded by further DNA sequences in the sample. This chain uses TRBV20-1 with TRBJ2-7; D may be TRBD2 (6 bases). CDR1 is DFQATT and CDR2 is SNEGSKA in the germline V gene (reference sequence). The CDR3 totals 14 residues. DNA for the CDR3: TGCAGCGCTAGAGATCGCGACAGTGGGAGGGAGCAGTACTTC. It yields the protein CSARDRDSGREQYF.

Only a few counts were recorded for this clone. CDR3 DNA sequence: TGTGCCAGCACCCCGCCGAGGGTGCCCCAGCATTTT. Amino acid sequence: CASTPPRVPQHF. The chain recombines TRBV28 with TRBJ1-5, with no clear D. V was trimmed by 7 bases and J by 9 bases, leaving 13 bases between them. CDR3 length equals 12 residues. Germline V lookup: CDR1 MDHEN, CDR2 SYDVKM. Full variable domain (missing parts from reference TRBV28 and TRBJ1-5): DVKVTQSSRYLVKRTGEKVFLECVQDMDHENMFWYRQDPGLGLRLIYFSYDVKMKEKGDIPEGYSVSREKKERFSLILESASTNQTSMYLCASTPPRVPQHFGDGTRLSIL.

CDR3 in DNA: TGTGCCAGCAGTTACGGCACTAGCGGGAGGGCCTTGGCCGAGCAGTACTTC. It translates to CASSYGTSGRALAEQYF. V gene TRBV6-2 or TRBV6-3 combines with J gene TRBJ2-7; TRBD2 matches at 13 bases. The CDR3 covers 17 residues. Germline V gene lookup returns CDR1 MNHEY and CDR2 SVGEGT. J was trimmed by 6 bases and V by 2 bases; bases with no gene match: 10.

This clone was observed a handful of times. The chain couples TRBV6-1 to TRBJ1-6, with a possible D match to TRBD1 (5 bases). The length of the CDR3 is 17 residues. The germline V gene encodes CDR1 MNHNS and CDR2 SASEGT. Trimming left V 6 bases short and J 5 bases short, with 20 bases between. CDR3 bases: TGTGCCAGCAGAGACGGGACTTCCTCTGGGGATAATTCACCCCTCCACTTT. It codes for CASRDGTSSGDNSPLHF.

In its sample, this clone was seen a few times. The chain couples TRBV3-1 to TRBJ2-2; possible D gene TRBD1, 5 bases. The V and J ends lost 2 bases and 1 base respectively, with 8 bases between them. CDR3 length: 15 residues. Per germline, CDR1 LGHDT and CDR2 YNNKEL (reference sequence). The CDR3 here is CASSQTGRNTGELFF. The DNA of the CDR3 is TGTGCCAGCAGCCAAACAGGACGGAACACCGGGGAGCTGTTTTTT.

This clone turned up a few times. The chain links TRBV6-5 to TRBJ1-5; D is unclear. Looked up from germline, CDR1 is MNHEY and CDR2 is SVGAGI. V was shortened by 0 bases and J by 2 bases, with 11 bases between the two germline ends. The length of the CDR3 is 16 residues. CDR3: CASSYSQGGRNQPQHF. The CDR3 DNA reads TGTGCCAGCAGTTACTCTCAAGGTGGGCGCAATCAGCCCCAGCATTTT.

There are a few counts of this clone. The chain is built from TRBV6-1 and TRBJ2-5; TRBD1 is a possible D gene (7 bases). From germline, CDR1 is MNHNS and CDR2 SASEGT. This CDR3 is 15 amino acids long. Trimming took 5 bases from V and 4 from J, leaving 17 bases between them. The CDR3 nucleotides read TGTGCCAGCAGTCCCCTGGAGGGGGCGGGAGAGACCCAGTACTTC. Translation: CASSPLEGAGETQYF.

This clone was seen a few times. This sequence joins TRBV20-1 and TRBJ2-1; 12 bases match TRBD2. This CDR3 is 14 amino acids long. Germline CDR1 reads DFQATT; CDR2 reads SNEGSKA (reference sequence). The CDR3, as DNA: TGCTCTACTGACCTAGCGGGAGGGCCGGGTGAGCAGTTCTTC. Amino acids: CSTDLAGGPGEQFF.

V gene TRBV28 combines with J gene TRBJ2-7; TRBD2 is a possible D gene (6 bases). The V end was cut by 3 bases, the J end by 3 bases, with 15 bases between. CDR1 MDHEN and CDR2 SYDVKM come from the germline V gene. The CDR3 covers 15 residues. Here the CDR3 reads CASSFSQGGIYEQYF. In nucleotides, the CDR3 is TGTGCCAGCAGTTTTTCCCAGGGAGGTATCTACGAGCAGTACTTC.

This clone qualifies as medium-sized. The rearrangement uses TRBV5-1 and TRBJ2-7; 7 bases map to TRBD1. V shed 4 bases and J 2 bases; nucleotides not matched to a gene: 9. The germline V gene has CDR1 SGHRS and CDR2 YFSETQ. The CDR3 totals 15 residues. CDR3 in DNA: TGCGCCAGCAGCCCATGGAGACAGGGAGCCTACGAGCAGTACTTC. It encodes CASSPWRQGAYEQYF. Complete variable domain (other parts from reference TRBV5-1 and TRBJ2-7): KAGVTQTPRYLIKTRGQQVTLSCSPISGHRSVSWYQQTPGQGLQFLFEYFSETQRNKGNFPGRFSGRQFSNSRSEMNVSTLELGDSALYLCASSPWRQGAYEQYFGPGTRLTVT.

The chain has TRBV5-6 and TRBJ1-2, with 7 bases aligning to TRBD1. CDR1 and CDR2 from the germline V gene are SGHDT and YYEEEE. With V trimmed by 2 bases and J by 10 bases, 2 bases remained unmatched. This CDR3 region has 11 residues. The CDR3 coding sequence is TGTGCCAGCAGCTTCAGGGGGACCTACACCTTC. Protein sequence: CASSFRGTYTF.